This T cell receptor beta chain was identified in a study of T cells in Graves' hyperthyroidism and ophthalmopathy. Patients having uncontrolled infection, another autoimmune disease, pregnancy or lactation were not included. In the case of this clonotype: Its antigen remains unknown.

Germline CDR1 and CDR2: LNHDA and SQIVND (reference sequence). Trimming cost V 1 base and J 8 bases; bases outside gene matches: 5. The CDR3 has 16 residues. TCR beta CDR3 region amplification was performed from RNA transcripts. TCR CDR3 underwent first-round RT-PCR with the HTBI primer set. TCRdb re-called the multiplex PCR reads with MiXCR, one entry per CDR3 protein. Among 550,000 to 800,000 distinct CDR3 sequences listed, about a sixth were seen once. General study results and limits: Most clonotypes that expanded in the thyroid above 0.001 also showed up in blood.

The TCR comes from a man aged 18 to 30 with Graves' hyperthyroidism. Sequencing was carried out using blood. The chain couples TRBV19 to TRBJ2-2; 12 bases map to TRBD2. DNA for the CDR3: TGTGCCAGTAGTATAGTTCTAGCGGGAGGGCCTGGGGAGCTGTTTTTT. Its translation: CASSIVLAGGPGELFF. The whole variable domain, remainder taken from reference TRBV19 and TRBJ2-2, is DGGITQSPKYLFRKEGQNVTLSCEQNLNHDAMYWYRQDPGQGLRLIYYSQIVNDFQKGDIAEGYSVSREKKESFPLTVTSAQKNPTAFYLCASSIVLAGGPGELFFGEGSRLTVL.